This T cell receptor beta chain originates from a study of shared clonotypes between healthy human individuals. General observations from the study: Limitation of the genetic and exposure-history diversity represented came from the few donors. Sorted-subset sequencing was shown by rarefaction to be incomplete despite large depth.

Points on this clone: The antigen is not known.

Sequenced by immunoSEQ multiplex PCR; TCRdb stores in-frame clones only, minus some. This sample has around 510,000 clones, with more than 95% found just once. The receptor comes from a woman aged 25-40 years in good health. The sample taken for sequencing was naive CD4+ T cells sorted from blood. Subset here: CD45RA+ positively selected.

CDR3 nucleotide sequence: TGTGCCAGCAGCCCCGAGGCCCAGACAAGATCCGAGCAGTACTTC. Protein sequence: CASSPEAQTRSEQYF. The chain couples TRBV28 to TRBJ2-7; no clear D. The germline V gene has CDR1 MDHEN and CDR2 SYDVKM. The CDR3 runs 15 residues. Trimming shortened V by 6 bases and J by 6 bases, and 21 bases separated the two germline ends.